The rows below give T cell receptor beta chains drawn from one sample of a study of T cells in Graves' hyperthyroidism and ophthalmopathy. TCRdb re-analysed the multiplex PCR reads in MiXCR, keeping a single row per CDR3 protein. Of around 300,000 distinct CDR3 sequences in the sample, approximately 16% were seen once. The material sequenced was blood. The receptor source for this set is a woman between 45 and 65 years old with Graves' hyperthyroidism that later progressed to Graves' ophthalmopathy. Both conserved end residues are part of each CDR3. Each record gives: CDR3 DNA, CDR3 protein, D gene, J gene, V gene, clone size. The D gene is left open where the match is weak. Only some rows state a clone size, as once, few, many or a class for expanded clones.

DNA: TGCGCCAGCAGCTTGGGCTCACCGGGGGAGACCCAGTACTTC
CDR3: CASSLGSPGETQYF
D: .
J: TRBJ2-5
V: TRBV5-1
size: few

DNA: TGTGCCAGCAGCCTCGAGGCGCGGGCTAGCTCCTACGAGCAGTACTTC
CDR3: CASSLEARASSYEQYF
D: .
J: TRBJ2-7
V: TRBV7-9
size: many

DNA: TGCAGTGCTAGGCCCTTAGCGGGAGTTGCAGAGACCCAGTACTTC
CDR3: CSARPLAGVAETQYF
D: TRBD2
J: TRBJ2-5
V: TRBV20-1
size: many

DNA: TGTGCCAGCAGTTACTTATTGGGGGCTGGGACTGAAGCTTTCTTT
CDR3: CASSYLLGAGTEAFF
D: .
J: TRBJ1-1
V: TRBV6-6
size: many

DNA: TGTGCCAGCAGCTTAGGAGGATTAGAGACCCAGTACTTC
CDR3: CASSLGGLETQYF
D: .
J: TRBJ2-5
V: TRBV7-2
size: many

DNA: TGTGCCAGCAGCCAGGCTCCAGGGGCGGCTAATGAAAAACTGTTTTTT
CDR3: CASSQAPGAANEKLFF
D: .
J: TRBJ1-4
V: TRBV4-2
size: .

DNA: TGCAGTGCTAGAGCCGAGACAGGGGGGGGATCACCCCTCCACTTT
CDR3: CSARAETGGGSPLHF
D: TRBD1
J: TRBJ1-6
V: TRBV20-1
size: many

DNA: TGTGCCAGCAGCGTACCGGGCCAAGAGACCCAGTACTTC
CDR3: CASSVPGQETQYF
D: .
J: TRBJ2-5
V: TRBV9
size: few

DNA: TGTGCCAGCAGACACGACGGGTCGGGACCGTTGGGATCACCCCTCCACTTT
CDR3: CASRHDGSGPLGSPLHF
D: .
J: TRBJ1-6
V: TRBV6-1
size: many

DNA: TGTGCCACCAGCAGAGGAGGTACAGATACGCAGTATTTT
CDR3: CATSRGGTDTQYF
D: .
J: TRBJ2-3
V: TRBV15
size: many

DNA: TGTGCCACCAGCAGTGCTTTTGGGGAGGGCTACACCTTC
CDR3: CATSSAFGEGYTF
D: .
J: TRBJ1-2
V: TRBV15
size: few

DNA: TGTGCCAGTAGCGGCTACGAGCAGTACTTC
CDR3: CASSGYEQYF
D: .
J: TRBJ2-7
V: TRBV2
size: many

DNA: TGCGCCAGCAGTCTTAGGAAAAATGGCTACACCTTC
CDR3: CASSLRKNGYTF
D: .
J: TRBJ1-2
V: TRBV10-2
size: .

DNA: TGCAGTGCTAGACAGGGTATTAATCAGCCCCAGCATTTT
CDR3: CSARQGINQPQHF
D: .
J: TRBJ1-5
V: TRBV20-1
size: few

DNA: TGTGCCAGCAGGGATGGACAGGGGTCTCGCGAGCAGTACTTC
CDR3: CASRDGQGSREQYF
D: TRBD1
J: TRBJ2-7
V: TRBV6-1
size: many

DNA: TGCAGTGCCACGGGACTAGCGGTAGTTTCGTGGTACGAGCAGTACTTC
CDR3: CSATGLAVVSWYEQYF
D: TRBD2
J: TRBJ2-7
V: TRBV20-1
size: .

DNA: TGCGCCAGCAGCCAAGCACTAGCGGGAGTAGGTGAGCAGTACTTC
CDR3: CASSQALAGVGEQYF
D: TRBD2
J: TRBJ2-7
V: TRBV4-1
size: few

DNA: TGTGCCGGCAGTTACTCGACCGGTTCGGACCCCGGGGAGCTGTTTTTT
CDR3: CAGSYSTGSDPGELFF
D: .
J: TRBJ2-2
V: TRBV6-2/TRBV6-3
size: .